The 2 T cell receptor beta chains below were found in one sample sequenced in a study of OX40 agonist ivuxolimab in advanced cancers. Method: immunoSEQ multiplex PCR; TCRdb's copy keeps in-frame clones and lacks some. The sample records 25,000 to 30,000 clones, 70% to 80% being singletons. The sequencing used CD4+ or CD8+ T cells sorted from blood, collected in a trial of the OX40 agonist ivuxolimab. Source of these receptors: an adult with an advanced solid tumor such as melanoma, head and neck, liver or kidney cancer.

The chain has TRBV6-1 and TRBJ1-4, with 11 bases matching TRBD1. CDR1 is MNHNS, CDR2 SASEGT, per germline. V was clipped by 6 bases and J by 0 bases; unmatched bases: 0. The CDR3 is made up of 15 amino acids. The CDR3 here is CASRGQGATNEKLFF. CDR3 nucleotide sequence: TGTGCCAGCAGGGGACAGGGGGCAACTAATGAAAAACTGTTTTTT.

The V and J genes are TRBV4-3 and TRBJ1-1; the D is unclear. Trimming took off 0 bases at V and 1 base at J, with 6 bases between the two ends. The CDR3 is made up of 14 amino acids. Germline CDR1 and CDR2: LGHNA and YSLEER. The CDR3 reads CASSQERGNTEAFF. CDR3 coding DNA: TGCGCCAGCAGCCAAGAGCGTGGGAACACTGAAGCTTTCTTT.